A single sample gave rise to the 17 T cell receptor beta chains below, sequenced in a study of blood T cell repertoires in COVID-19. The protocol was immunoSEQ multiplex PCR, while the TCRdb copy is restricted to in-frame clones and leaves out a portion. The table records about 59,000 clones, 70% to 75% of them present only once. Material for sequencing was peripheral blood. Every receptor here comes from a woman in her 50s with active or convalescent COVID-19.

CDR3 loop: CASSRSTGEKLFF. The DNA of the CDR3 is TGTGCCAGCAGCCGGTCGACGGGGGAAAAACTGTTTTTT. The chain recombines TRBV5-6 with TRBJ1-4; D uncertain. V was cut by 4 bases and J by 8 bases, with 12 bases left in between. Germline assignment: CDR1 SGHDT and CDR2 YYEEEE. CDR3 size: 13 residues.

The chain has TRBV5-1 and TRBJ2-1, with 10 nucleotides matching TRBD2. The CDR3 is 16 residues long. Germline CDR1 SGHRS, CDR2 YFSETQ. V dropped 5 bases and J dropped 1; count of bases not matched to a gene: 6. This CDR3 is CASRSLAGVSYNEQFF. The CDR3 nucleotides are TGCGCCAGCAGGTCTCTAGCGGGAGTATCCTACAATGAGCAGTTCTTC.

This sequence joins TRBV9 and TRBJ1-3; D perhaps matches TRBD1 (6 bases). The germline gives CDR1 SGDLS, CDR2 YYNGEE. This CDR3 contains 15 residues. V was cut by 3 bases and J by 0 bases, with 10 bases left in between. Here the CDR3 DNA reads TGTGCCAGCAGCGCCACACAGGGCTCTGGAAACACCATATATTTT. It codes for CASSATQGSGNTIYF.

The chain is built from TRBV9 and TRBJ1-2; 9 positions agree with TRBD1. The junction had 13 bases not matched to a gene; V was cut back by 5 bases and J by 8 bases. This CDR3 contains 15 residues. Germline loops: CDR1 SGDLS, CDR2 YYNGEE. Here the CDR3 reads CASSSRTGGMEGYTF. The CDR3 coding sequence is TGTGCCAGCAGTAGTAGAACAGGGGGCATGGAGGGCTACACCTTC.

This clone was picked up a small number of times. The DNA for the CDR3 is TGCAGCGTTGGGGCGGAGGACTATGGCTACACCTTC. It codes for CSVGAEDYGYTF. The chain links TRBV29-1 to TRBJ1-2; D unclear. Germline V gives CDR1 SQVTM, CDR2 ANQGSEA. The CDR3 sequence is 12 residues long. Trimming shortened V by 4 bases and J by 3 bases, and 9 bases separated the two germline ends.

The rearrangement links TRBV30 to TRBJ1-2; D is unclear. The V gene lost 4 bases and the J gene lost 2 bases, with 11 bases spanning the gap. Germline CDR1 GTSNPN, CDR2 SVGIG (reference sequence). This CDR3 spans 13 amino acids. The CDR3 nucleotides read TGTGCCTGGACCGAGTCGCAAAACTATGGCTACACCTTC. It specifies CAWTESQNYGYTF. Looking up the rest from reference TRBV30 and TRBJ1-2 gives the full variable domain: SQTIHQWPATLVQPVGSPLSLECTVEGTSNPNLYWYRQAAGRGLQLLFYSVGIGQISSEVPQNLSASRPQDRQFILSSKKLLLSDSGFYLCAWTESQNYGYTFGSGTRLTVV.

This clone was detected a few times. This chain connects TRBV28 to TRBJ2-2; D might be TRBD2 (5 bases). The germline gives CDR1 MDHEN, CDR2 SYDVKM. The germline V and J ends were trimmed by 3 bases and 8 bases, with 10 bases remaining between them. The CDR3 spans 13 residues. CDR3 amino acids: CASSFDYRGELFF. The CDR3 nucleotides are TGTGCCAGCAGTTTCGACTACCGGGGGGAGCTGTTTTTT.

J is TRBJ2-2 and V is TRBV5-4; 7 bases agree with TRBD1. The CDR3 is made up of 15 amino acids. CDR1 and CDR2 (germline): SGHNT, YYREEE (reference sequence). Unmatched junction bases numbered 5, after V lost 6 bases and J lost 0 bases. The CDR3 loop reads CASTRTGSNTGELFF. The CDR3 nucleotides are TGTGCCAGCACCCGGACAGGTTCGAACACCGGGGAGCTGTTTTTT.

This sequence joins TRBV5-4 and TRBJ2-5, with a tentative D call TRBD2 (5 bases). CDR1 SGHNT and CDR2 YYREEE come from the germline V gene (reference sequence). The CDR3 spans 15 residues. Trimming pared 0 bases from V and 0 bases from J, leaving 9 bases between. In DNA, the CDR3 is TGTGCCAGCAGCTTGGGAGGGCAGGACCAAGAGACCCAGTACTTC. Amino acids: CASSLGGQDQETQYF.

As regards this clone: In the same sample, other DNA sequences code for this CDR3. This sequence joins TRBV18 and TRBJ2-7; 11 bases fit TRBD1. The CDR3 is made up of 15 amino acids. The germline V gene has CDR1 KGHSH and CDR2 LQKENI. Trimming took 0 bases from V and 5 from J; bases not matched to a gene: 3. The CDR3 region has the DNA TGTGCCAGCTCACCACCGGGACAGGGGGGTCACGAGCAGTACTTC. Translated: CASSPPGQGGHEQYF.

V gene TRBV6-5 combines with J gene TRBJ1-3; 7 bases fit TRBD1. This CDR3 spans 15 amino acids. The trim removed 0 bases at V and 8 bases at J, leaving 7 bases unmatched. Germline CDR1 and CDR2: MNHEY and SVGAGI. The CDR3 sequence is CASSYSTDREHTIYF. Here the CDR3 DNA reads TGTGCCAGCAGTTACTCGACCGACAGGGAGCACACCATATATTTT.

This clone was counted a few times. V usage is TRBV19 and J usage is TRBJ2-1; 9 bases are shared with TRBD2. The V segment lost 8 bases and the J segment 10 bases; nucleotides outside the gene matches: 12. This CDR3 is built from 14 residues. Germline loops: CDR1 LNHDA, CDR2 SQIVND (reference sequence). The CDR3 sequence is CASGGGLASDEQFF. In DNA form, the CDR3 reads TGTGCCAGTGGCGGGGGACTAGCCTCTGACGAGCAGTTCTTC.

The chain joins TRBV10-3 to TRBJ1-1, with D unclear. The CDR3 extends over 12 amino acids. CDR1 and CDR2 from the germline V gene are ENHRY and SYGVKD. V lost 5 bases and J lost 6, with 10 bases in between. The CDR3 loop reads CAISSVNAEAFF. The CDR3 DNA is TGTGCCATCAGTTCAGTTAATGCTGAAGCTTTCTTT.

This chain links TRBV5-1 with TRBJ2-2; D is ambiguous. V lost 2 bases to trimming and J lost 7 bases, with 3 bases between them. The V gene's germline CDR1 is SGHRS and CDR2 YFSETQ. This CDR3 spans 11 amino acids. CDR3 protein: CASSFGGELFF. CDR3 sequence (DNA): TGCGCCAGCAGCTTCGGCGGGGAGCTGTTTTTT.

This clone appeared a single time. The rearrangement joins TRBV6-1 to TRBJ1-3; TRBD1 agrees at 7 bases. Trimming removed 3 bases from V and 0 bases from J; junction bases left unmatched: 8. Germline lookup yields CDR1 MNHNS and CDR2 SASEGT. The CDR3 runs 17 residues. CDR3 residues: CASSDPRQGLSGNTIYF. The DNA of the CDR3 is TGTGCCAGCAGTGATCCCCGACAGGGTCTCTCTGGAAACACCATATATTTT.

The rearrangement joins TRBV24-1 to TRBJ2-1; TRBD2 aligns across 16 bases. Per the germline V gene, CDR1 is KGHDR and CDR2 is SFDVKD. CDR3 size: 17 residues. V lost 4 bases and J lost 7; bases outside the gene matches: 6. The CDR3, as DNA: TGTGCCACCAGTGACGGGACTAGCGGGAGGGCCGGGAATGAGCAGTTCTTC. It is translated as CATSDGTSGRAGNEQFF.

The count of this clone is one. The rearrangement uses TRBV6-6 and TRBJ2-1; D perhaps matches TRBD2 (6 bases). Trimming shortened V by 5 bases and J by 0 bases, and 14 bases separated the two germline ends. The CDR3 extends over 16 amino acids. Germline V lookup: CDR1 MNHNY, CDR2 SVGAGI (reference sequence). Here the CDR3 reads CASSTRGGGSYNEQFF. The CDR3 nucleotides read TGTGCCAGCAGTACCCGGGGAGGTGGCTCCTACAATGAGCAGTTCTTC.